This T cell receptor (beta chain) appears in the sequencing data of a study of OX40 agonist ivuxolimab in advanced cancers. Study background: Partial responses, seen in three patients, involved one hepatocellular carcinoma and two cutaneous melanomas.

Germline lookup yields CDR1 ENHRY and CDR2 SYGVKD. This CDR3 comprises 16 residues. The J segment lost 0 bases and the V segment lost 9 bases, leaving 10 bases of the junction unmatched. This table comes from immunoSEQ multiplex PCR, and its TCRdb copy is limited to in-frame clones, with some not included. The sample includes approximately 70,000 clones, 70% to 90% seen only once; the top ten take about 0.25%. The chain uses TRBV10-3 and TRBJ1-2; 10 bases are shared with TRBD1. This specimen consisted of CD4+ or CD8+ T cells sorted from blood, obtained in a trial of the OX40 agonist ivuxolimab. This receptor was obtained from an adult with an advanced solid tumor such as melanoma, head and neck, liver or kidney cancer. The CDR3 DNA follows: TGTGCCATGAGTCCGGGACAGGGGTTAGCTAACTATGGCTACACCTTC. It is translated as CAMSPGQGLANYGYTF.